This T cell receptor beta chain is drawn from a study of shared clonotypes between healthy human individuals (dated by TCRdb to about 2020). With respect to the entire study: A few men and a couple of women, aged 18 to 49 years, made up the cohort. To increase sequencing depth and limit assay-specific biases, TCR repertoire library preparation and sequencing were carried out by different laboratories using diverse techniques. For each donor, CD4 naive and CD4 memory were each given three plates, CD8 naive was given two plates, and CD8 memory was given one plate. To estimate repertoire size and how much clonotype sharing occurs between individuals, the study deeply sequenced the blood TCR repertoires of five or six healthy adults. Per donor, leukapheresis produced somewhere between about 0.85 and 8.9 billion PBMCs.

Concerning this clone itself: There is no known antigen for this receptor. Base-call qualities are not available, and no considerably larger clone is one nucleotide away.

The CDR3 measures 16 amino acids from cysteine to phenylalanine. Only CDR3 DNA remains: 48 bases, in frame from the first base. CDR1 and CDR2 (SGHTA, FQGTGA) derive from the germline V gene. For this chain, trimming is 4 bases at the V end and 7 bases at the J end, and the number of junction bases without a gene match is 15. Healthy HIV-negative adults with no recently reported acute infections or vaccinations were included as donors. All donors were Caucasian adults living in Nashville, Tennessee, USA. CD4+ T cells were enriched through magnetic negative selection, after which naive cells were positively selected on CD45RA and the remaining negative fraction served as the memory subset. Blood was collected by leukapheresis, and PBMCs were isolated by Ficoll-Histopaque density gradient centrifugation and then cryopreserved in liquid nitrogen vapor phase. Analytical flow cytometry was used to check the purity and quantity of every magnetically sorted T cell population. From each sorted fraction, genomic DNA was isolated and quantified by UV absorbance on a Nanodrop 2000c.

TCR CDR3 regions were amplified from genomic DNA by multiplex PCR using the deep immunoSEQ assay. Genomic DNA extracted from each cell subset was distributed evenly over all wells of several immunoSEQ 96-well plates, and each plate served as one replicate. For sorted subsets, roughly 200 ng of genomic DNA, equivalent to 25,000 to 35,000 T cell genomes, went into each replicate PCR. Purified libraries were measured with a Qubit 3.0 fluorometer, size-checked on a Bioanalyzer 2100, and measured again with the KAPA Library Quantification kit. Each immunoSEQ 96-well plate was sequenced on its own single-read 150-cycle Illumina NextSeq 550 flow cell. The published analysis was carried out like this. Because the immunoSEQ output held only junctional sequences and lacked quality scores, the filtering could not match the filtering applied to full-length reads. To assign V/J genes and CDR3, sequences were annotated using PyIR, a Python wrapper for IgBLAST v1.9, with IMGT germline references. Reads were filtered out if the reads had weak V/J assignments (E-value above 1e-6), no CDR3, stop codons, out-of-frame junctions, or ambiguous translated residues. V3J clonotypes were defined as sequences sharing the same inferred V gene, J gene, and CDR3 amino acid sequence. Percentage overlap between repertoires was computed as shared unique clonotypes divided by the size of the smaller repertoire. Three approaches were used to assess repertoire richness: RTK rarefaction, the Chao1 estimator, and Recon v2.1 estimates of unobserved clonotypes. Generation probabilities were computed with OLGA for all TCRbeta clonotypes obtained by the gDNA method from a few donors. TCRdb provides this immuneACCESS table in a form limited to in-frame rearrangements. Some clones are lacking; in checked studies, under half of them reflect an unresolved V gene, and why the rest are absent is not known. That table supplies the V and J calls and clone size; D and trimming were determined from the DNA. In all, the sample holds about 2,500,000 clones, and approximately 92% of those were seen once. About 0.13% of the sample comes from the top ten.

General findings and caveats noted by the study authors: Only blood was sampled, and tissue TCR repertoires likely differ from those in blood. The genetic and exposure-history diversity represented was limited by the small number of donors. Incomplete sequencing was indicated by rarefaction of sorted-subset datasets, despite the large sequencing depth. Across a few donors, approximately 4.6% of naive CD4, approximately 3.5% of naive CD8, under 2.5% of memory CD4, and approximately 0.4% of memory CD8 clonotypes were shared. Clonotypes shared by all four sorted-subset donors showed higher generation probabilities than non-shared clonotypes. Pairwise subsampling led to the expectation that sequencing depth would affect the degree of clonotype sharing among donors. Larger estimated clonotype richness was generally found for naive subsets than for memory subsets.

Sequencing used naive CD4+ T cells sorted from blood. What the cell subset or site label conveys for this sample: CD45RA+ positively selected. This receptor was obtained from a man younger than 35 in good health. In this chain, TRBV7-3 is recombined with TRBJ1-2, and 7 bases in between align with TRBD1. The bases are TGTGCCAGCAGCTCCCGAACCTCTAGAGGGGGCAGTGGCTACACCTTC. Its translation reads: CASSSRTSRGGSGYTF. With the portions outside the CDR3 filled from the reference TRBV7-3 and TRBJ1-2 genes, the complete variable region becomes GAGVSQTPSNKVTEKGKYVELRCDPISGHTALYWYRQSLGQGPEFLIYFQGTGAADDSGLPNDRFFAVRPEGSVSTLKIQRTERGDSAVYLCASSSRTSRGGSGYTFGSGTRLTVV.